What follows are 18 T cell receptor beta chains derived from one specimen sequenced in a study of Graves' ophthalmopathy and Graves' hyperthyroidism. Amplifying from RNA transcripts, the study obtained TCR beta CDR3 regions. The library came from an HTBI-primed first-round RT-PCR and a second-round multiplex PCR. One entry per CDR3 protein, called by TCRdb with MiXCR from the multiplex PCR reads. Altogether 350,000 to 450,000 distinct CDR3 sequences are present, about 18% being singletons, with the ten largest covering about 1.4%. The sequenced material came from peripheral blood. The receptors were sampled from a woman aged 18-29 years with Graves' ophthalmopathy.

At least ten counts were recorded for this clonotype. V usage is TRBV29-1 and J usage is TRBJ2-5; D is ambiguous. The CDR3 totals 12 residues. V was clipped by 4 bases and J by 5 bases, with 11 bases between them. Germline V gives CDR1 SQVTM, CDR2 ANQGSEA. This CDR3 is CSVGASGETQYF. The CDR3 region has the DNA TGCAGCGTTGGGGCCAGTGGGGAGACCCAGTACTTC.

This CDR3 is CASKYEMTSNQPQHF. CDR3 in DNA: TGTGCCAGCAAGTACGAGATGACGAGCAATCAGCCCCAGCATTTT. The chain uses TRBV6-1 and TRBJ1-5; D is ambiguous. With 7 bases removed from V and 1 base from J, the gap between germline ends came to 14 bases. The CDR3 is 15 residues long. Germline V CDR1 and CDR2: MNHNS, SASEGT.

The CDR3 sequence: CASRPSGVQGETQYF. DNA for the CDR3: TGTGCCAGCAGGCCTAGCGGGGTTCAAGGAGAGACCCAGTACTTC. The rearrangement joins TRBV7-9 to TRBJ2-5, with 9 bases aligning to TRBD2. With 6 bases clipped from V and 4 bases from J, the junction kept 9 bases outside the gene matches. Germline V gene lookup returns CDR1 SEHNR and CDR2 FQNEAQ (reference sequence). This CDR3 has 15 residues.

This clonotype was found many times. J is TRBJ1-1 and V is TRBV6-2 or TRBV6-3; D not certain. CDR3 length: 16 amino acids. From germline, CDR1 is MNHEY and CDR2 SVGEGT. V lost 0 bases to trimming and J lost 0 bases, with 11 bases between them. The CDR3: CASSYSLRTVNTEAFF. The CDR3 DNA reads TGTGCCAGCAGTTACTCCCTGCGGACCGTGAACACTGAAGCTTTCTTT.

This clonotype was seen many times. For the CDR3, the DNA is TGCAGCGTTCACCAGACAGGTCTCAAGCGGGACCAGTACTTC. It is translated as CSVHQTGLKRDQYF. The chain combines TRBV29-1 with TRBJ2-5, with D tentatively TRBD2 (7 bases). The CDR3 runs to 14 residues. Trimming left V 5 bases short and J 10 bases short, with 23 bases between. The germline CDR1 and CDR2 sequences are SQVTM and ANQGSEA.

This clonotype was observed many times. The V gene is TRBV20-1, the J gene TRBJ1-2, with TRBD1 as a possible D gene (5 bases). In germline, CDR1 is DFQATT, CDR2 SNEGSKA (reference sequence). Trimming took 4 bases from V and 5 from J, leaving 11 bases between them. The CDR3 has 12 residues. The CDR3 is CSATPGGYGYTF. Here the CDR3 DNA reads TGCAGTGCTACCCCGGGGGGTTATGGCTACACCTTC.

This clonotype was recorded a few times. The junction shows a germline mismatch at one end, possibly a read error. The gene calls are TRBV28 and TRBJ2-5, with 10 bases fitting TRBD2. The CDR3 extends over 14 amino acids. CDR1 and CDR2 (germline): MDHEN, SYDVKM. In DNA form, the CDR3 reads TGTGCCAGCAGTTCGCCTAGCGGGAGAGAGGCCCAGTACTTC. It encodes CASSSPSGREAQYF.

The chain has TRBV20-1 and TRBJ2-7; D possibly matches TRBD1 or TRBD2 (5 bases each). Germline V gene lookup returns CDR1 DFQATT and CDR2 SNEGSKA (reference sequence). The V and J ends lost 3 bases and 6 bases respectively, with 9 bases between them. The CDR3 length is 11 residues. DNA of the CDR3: TGCAGTGCTAGTTATGGGGGCGAGCAGTACTTC. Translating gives CSASYGGEQYF.

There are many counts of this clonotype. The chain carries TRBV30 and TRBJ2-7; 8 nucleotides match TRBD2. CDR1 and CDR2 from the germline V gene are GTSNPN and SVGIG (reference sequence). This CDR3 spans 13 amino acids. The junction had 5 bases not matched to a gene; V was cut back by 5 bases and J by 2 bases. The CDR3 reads CAWASGRTYEQYF. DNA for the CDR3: TGTGCCTGGGCTAGCGGGCGGACCTACGAGCAGTACTTC.

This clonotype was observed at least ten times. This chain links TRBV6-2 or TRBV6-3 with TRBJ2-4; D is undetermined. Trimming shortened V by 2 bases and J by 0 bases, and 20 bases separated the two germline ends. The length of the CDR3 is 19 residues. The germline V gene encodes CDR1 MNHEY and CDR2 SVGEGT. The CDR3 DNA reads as TGTGCCAGCAGTTACGGTAGAGGAAGACACGGGCTAGCCAAAAACATTCAGTACTTC. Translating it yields CASSYGRGRHGLAKNIQYF.

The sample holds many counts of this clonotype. The chain's CDR3 is CASSPARTSSGPGQYF. The CDR3 bases are TGTGCCAGCAGCCCCGCCCGGACTAGCAGCGGTCCGGGGCAGTACTTC. The chain joins TRBV4-2 to TRBJ2-7; 8 bases map to TRBD2. This CDR3 contains 16 residues. V shed 4 bases, J shed 9 bases, and the junction held 17 bases outside the gene matches. Germline V CDR1 and CDR2: LGHNA, YNFKEQ.

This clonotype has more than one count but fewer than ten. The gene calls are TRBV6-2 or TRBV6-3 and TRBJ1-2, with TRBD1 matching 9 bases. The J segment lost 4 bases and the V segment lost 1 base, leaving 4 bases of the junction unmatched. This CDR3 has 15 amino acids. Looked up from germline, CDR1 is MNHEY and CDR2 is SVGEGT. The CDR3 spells CASSYWGQGRYGYTF. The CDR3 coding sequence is TGTGCCAGCAGTTACTGGGGACAGGGCCGCTATGGCTACACCTTC.

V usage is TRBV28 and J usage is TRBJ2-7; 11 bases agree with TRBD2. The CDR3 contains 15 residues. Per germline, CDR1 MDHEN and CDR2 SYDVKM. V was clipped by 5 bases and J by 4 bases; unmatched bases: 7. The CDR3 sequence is CASSETSGIQYEQYF. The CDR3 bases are TGTGCCAGCAGTGAGACTAGCGGGATCCAGTACGAGCAGTACTTC.

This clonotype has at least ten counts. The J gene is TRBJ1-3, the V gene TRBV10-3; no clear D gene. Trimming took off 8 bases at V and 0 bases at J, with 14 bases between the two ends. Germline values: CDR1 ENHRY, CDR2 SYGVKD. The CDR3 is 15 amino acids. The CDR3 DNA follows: TGTGCCATCGAGCAGGTGACGCACTCTGGAAACACCATATATTTT. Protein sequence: CAIEQVTHSGNTIYF.

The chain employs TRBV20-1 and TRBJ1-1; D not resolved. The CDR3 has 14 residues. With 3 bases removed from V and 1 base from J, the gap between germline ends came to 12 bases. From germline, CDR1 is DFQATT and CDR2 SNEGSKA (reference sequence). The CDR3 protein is CSASLQETNTEAFF. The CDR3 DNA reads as TGCAGTGCTAGCCTCCAGGAGACGAACACTGAAGCTTTCTTT.

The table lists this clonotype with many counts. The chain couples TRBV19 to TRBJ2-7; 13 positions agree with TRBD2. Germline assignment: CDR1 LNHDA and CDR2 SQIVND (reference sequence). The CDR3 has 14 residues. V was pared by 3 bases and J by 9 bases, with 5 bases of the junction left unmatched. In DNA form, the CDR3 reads TGTGCCAGTAGTATGGGACTAGCGGGATTTGTGCAGTACTTC. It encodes CASSMGLAGFVQYF.

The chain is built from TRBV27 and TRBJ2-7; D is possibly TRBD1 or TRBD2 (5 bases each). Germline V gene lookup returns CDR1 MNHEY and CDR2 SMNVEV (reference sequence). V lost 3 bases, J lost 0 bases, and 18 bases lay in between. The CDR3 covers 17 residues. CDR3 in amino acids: CASSFSPRTGTSYEQYF. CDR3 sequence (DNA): TGTGCCAGCAGTTTTTCCCCACGAACTGGGACCTCCTACGAGCAGTACTTC.

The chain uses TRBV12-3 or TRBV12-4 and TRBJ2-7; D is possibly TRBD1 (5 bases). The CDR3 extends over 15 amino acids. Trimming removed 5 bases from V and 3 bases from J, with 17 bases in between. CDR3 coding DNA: TGTGCCAGCAGTCTACTACCCGACAGACACTACGAGCAGTACTTC. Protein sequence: CASSLLPDRHYEQYF.